In its sample, the clone carrying this T cell receptor beta chain was seen many times. Antigen specificity is unknown. The data originate from a study of early T cells in non-severe SARS-CoV-2 infection. Study-wide background: Sequenced bulk RNA came from whole blood that was unsorted, and chains were unpaired. Regarding the study as a whole: Reliance on VDJdb matching favored anti-spike CD8 responses; private and CD4 specificities were missed.

cDNA molecules, individually, were tagged with unique molecular identifiers. In TCRdb, the 5' RACE reads were re-called with MiXCR into one record per CDR3 protein. The data hold almost 85,000 distinct CDR3 sequences, with 12% observed a single time. Germline V gene data show CDR1 as LGHDT and CDR2 as YNNKEL (reference sequence). Deletions cut 4 bases from V and 2 bases from J, with 15 bases between. The CDR3 totals 16 residues. The clonotype was recovered from an adult who was a healthcare worker with PCR-confirmed SARS-CoV-2 infection or an uninfected control (not recorded which). The V gene is TRBV3-1, the J gene TRBJ2-1; D not resolved. Sample: whole blood. CDR3 in DNA: TGTGCCAGCAGCCCCAGTCTAGGGCTCACCTACAATGAGCAGTTCTTC. Its translation is CASSPSLGLTYNEQFF.